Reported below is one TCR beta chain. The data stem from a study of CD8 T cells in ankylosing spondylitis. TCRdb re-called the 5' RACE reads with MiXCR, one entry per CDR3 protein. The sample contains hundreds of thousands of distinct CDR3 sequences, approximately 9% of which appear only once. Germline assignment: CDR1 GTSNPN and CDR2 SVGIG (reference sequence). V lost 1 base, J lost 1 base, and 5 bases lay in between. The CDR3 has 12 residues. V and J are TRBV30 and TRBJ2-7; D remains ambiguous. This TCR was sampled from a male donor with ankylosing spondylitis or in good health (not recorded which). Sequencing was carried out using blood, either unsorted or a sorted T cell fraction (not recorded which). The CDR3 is CAWSARSYEQYF. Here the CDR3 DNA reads TGTGCCTGGAGTGCCCGATCCTACGAGCAGTACTTC.